Only one count was recorded for the clone carrying this T cell receptor (beta chain). As yet, its antigen is unknown. This record belongs to a study of cytomegalovirus exposure and HLA in healthy donors. Overall study results and limits: Researchers catalogued roughly 150 TCR beta chains as cytomegalovirus-associated.

The CDR3 runs to 14 residues. The germline CDR1 and CDR2 sequences are MNHEY and SVGAGI. The V end lost 4 bases, the J end lost 2 bases, and 11 bases lay between the germline ends. The PCR used 60 Vbeta and 13 Jbeta primers. Method: immunoSEQ multiplex PCR; TCRdb's copy keeps in-frame clones and lacks some. The sample includes 150,000 to 200,000 clones, about 85% of them seen just once. The sequenced sample consisted of PBMCs. This TCR was recovered from a woman aged 45-60 years in good health and CMV-seronegative. The J gene is TRBJ1-2, the V gene TRBV6-5; D gene ambiguous. In nucleotides, the CDR3 is TGTGCCAGCAGTTTAAGCCGATCAAACTATGGCTACACCTTC. Its protein product is CASSLSRSNYGYTF.